The present entry profiles one TCR beta chain with its context. This sample was included in a study of blood T cell repertoires in COVID-19. Overall study: Specimens from acute and convalescent COVID-19 originated in the United States, Italy and Spain. T cells, B-cell-depleted T cells, or PBMCs supplied cDNA or gDNA.

V was clipped by 0 bases and J by 1 base, with 11 bases between them. CDR1 and CDR2 (germline): SGHRS, YFSETQ. The CDR3 spans 15 residues. Original data processing: The authors estimated nucleated cell counts from reference gene primer amplification. Using immunoSEQ multiplex PCR, the repertoire was profiled, and TCRdb retains in-frame clones only, with some absent. The V and J calls and clone size come from that table; D and trimming were worked out from the DNA. The sample includes about 71,000 clones, 82% of them seen just once. Specimen: peripheral blood. This TCR was sampled from an elderly woman with acute or convalescent COVID-19. The V gene is TRBV5-1, the J gene TRBJ2-7; D remains ambiguous. CDR3 in DNA: TGCGCCAGCAGCTTGGGCGGCTCCAATTCCTACGAGCAGTACTTC. This translates into CASSLGGSNSYEQYF.